The clone carrying this TCR beta chain was observed a handful of times. Germline CDR1 is SGHTA and CDR2 is FQGNSA. J lost 1 base, V lost 1 base, and 6 bases had no gene match. CDR3 length: 17 amino acids. This entry belongs to a study of PD-L1 blockade in urothelial cancer. Study overall: It was at 3 weeks (second dose) and 6 weeks after treatment start that blood was analyzed.

Spiking of synthetic TCR analog templates was performed in each PCR. Method: immunoSEQ multiplex PCR; TCRdb's copy keeps in-frame clones and lacks some. The sample consists of about 35,000 clones, approximately 80% of them appearing once. V and J are TRBV7-2 and TRBJ2-3; 9 bases align to TRBD1. The TCR originated in a man aged 70-80 years with urothelial cancer. Sequenced here: PBMCs, sampled around atezolizumab (anti-PD-L1) treatment. The CDR3 DNA is TGTGCCAGCAGCTTAGACAGGGGGCTACGGGGCACAGATACGCAGTATTTT. Residues: CASSLDRGLRGTDTQYF. The whole variable domain, filled in from reference TRBV7-2 and TRBJ2-3, reads GAGVSQSPSNKVTEKGKDVELRCDPISGHTALYWYRQSLGQGLEFLIYFQGNSAPDKSGLPSDRFSAERTGGSVSTLTIQRTQQEDSAVYLCASSLDRGLRGTDTQYFGPGTRLTVL.